These 14 T cell receptor beta chains share one sample of origin, sequenced in a study of type 1 regulatory T cells. The antigens these receptors bind are not known. TCRdb reanalysed the reads using MiXCR and keeps one entry per CDR3 protein. The sample includes around 65,000 distinct CDR3 sequences, about 48% of them seen just once. Sequenced sample: cultured non-Tr1 T cells, either the whole culture or a sorted T cell fraction (not recorded which). Source of these receptors: a human donor in good health.

This clonotype was observed a handful of times. V and J are TRBV20-1 and TRBJ2-7, with a possible D match to TRBD1 (5 bases). Germline V CDR1 and CDR2: DFQATT, SNEGSKA (reference sequence). The CDR3 loop spans 15 amino acids. V shed 3 bases and J shed 0 bases, with 15 bases lying between them. CDR3 residues: CSASPLEDISYEQYF. The CDR3, as DNA: TGCAGTGCTAGCCCTTTAGAGGACATCTCCTACGAGCAGTACTTC.

The chain's CDR3 is CASRMGQGFAEAFF. For the CDR3, the DNA is TGTGCCAGCAGAATGGGACAGGGATTCGCTGAAGCTTTCTTT. J is TRBJ1-1 and V is TRBV6-6; 9 bases align to TRBD1. Germline assignment: CDR1 MNHNY and CDR2 SVGAGI (reference sequence). J was trimmed by 6 bases and V by 6 bases; bases with no gene match: 8. CDR3 length: 14 residues.

V and J are TRBV4-1 and TRBJ2-3; TRBD1 is a possible D gene (6 bases). The CDR3 runs 15 residues. Per the germline V gene, CDR1 is MGHRA and CDR2 is YSYEKL. The germline V and J ends were trimmed by 4 bases and 5 bases, with 16 bases remaining between them. The CDR3 is CASSLQQGGKDTQYF. CDR3 sequence (DNA): TGCGCCAGCAGCCTCCAACAGGGTGGCAAAGATACGCAGTATTTT.

The chain uses TRBV10-3 and TRBJ2-7, with TRBD1 matching 12 bases. Trimming at V came to 6 bases and at J to 7 bases, leaving 7 bases not matched to a gene. CDR3 length: 14 residues. The germline gives CDR1 ENHRY, CDR2 SYGVKD. The CDR3 DNA is TGTGCCATCAGGACGGGACAGGGGGCGGATGAGCAGTACTTC. It yields the protein CAIRTGQGADEQYF.

This chain connects TRBV3-1 to TRBJ1-2; D is perhaps TRBD1 (6 bases). The germline CDR1 and CDR2 sequences are LGHDT and YNNKEL (reference sequence). CDR3 length equals 12 residues. The V end was cut by 4 bases, the J end by 7 bases, with 10 bases between. CDR3 nucleotide sequence: TGTGCCAGCAGCCCAGGGGTGTTTGGCTACACCTTC. Protein product: CASSPGVFGYTF.

This clonotype was detected a few times. The V call is TRBV2, the J call TRBJ1-5; a possible D gene is TRBD1 (5 bases). V was cut by 8 bases and J by 4 bases, with 15 bases left in between. CDR1 is SNHLY and CDR2 is FYNNEI in the germline V gene. The CDR3 sequence is 14 residues long. The CDR3 DNA follows: TGTGCCAGCGTTGCGGGCAGGGATAATCAGCCCCAGCATTTT. This gives the protein CASVAGRDNQPQHF.

The chain employs TRBV7-3 and TRBJ2-2; TRBD1 is a possible D gene (5 bases). Germline CDR1 is SGHTA and CDR2 is FQGTGA. This CDR3 is 14 amino acids long. V lost 4 bases to trimming and J lost 2 bases, with 8 bases between them. In DNA form, the CDR3 reads TGTGCCAGCAGCTCCCAGGGTAACACCGGGGAGCTGTTTTTT. Translating gives CASSSQGNTGELFF.

Many counts were recorded for this clonotype. The chain employs TRBV28 and TRBJ2-4, with 8 bases fitting TRBD2. The V and J ends lost 7 bases and 0 bases, in that order; junction bases with no gene match: 8. Germline CDR1 and CDR2: MDHEN and SYDVKM. The CDR3 extends over 16 amino acids. The CDR3 DNA reads TGTGCCAGCAACGGGAGGGCAGGCTTAGCCAAAAACATTCAGTACTTC. Its protein product is CASNGRAGLAKNIQYF.

In this sample, this clonotype turned up a few times. The gene calls are TRBV27 and TRBJ1-6; 10 bases match TRBD1. V trimming: 6 bases; J trimming: 9 bases; junction bases outside the gene matches: 2. The CDR3 is 13 amino acids. CDR1 is MNHEY, CDR2 SMNVEV, per germline (reference sequence). CDR3 residues: CASRGTGVSPLHF. The CDR3 DNA follows: TGTGCCAGCAGGGGGACAGGGGTTTCACCCCTCCACTTT.

In DNA form, the CDR3 reads TGTGCCAGCAGTACCGGAGGTGCAAGAGGCAATGAGCAGTTCTTC. Protein: CASSTGGARGNEQFF. The chain couples TRBV12-3 or TRBV12-4 to TRBJ2-1; a weak D match, TRBD2 (5 bases). V lost 5 bases and J 6 bases, leaving 17 bases between the germline ends. This CDR3 is 15 amino acids long.

This clonotype was counted between two and nine times. The V call is TRBV5-1, the J call TRBJ2-1; D ambiguous. Trimming stripped 0 bases from V and 8 bases from J, with 3 bases between. The CDR3 length is 11 residues. The germline CDR1 and CDR2 sequences are SGHRS and YFSETQ. CDR3 amino acids: CASSLVDEQFF. CDR3 DNA: TGCGCCAGCAGCTTGGTGGATGAGCAGTTCTTC.

This chain joins TRBV6-1 and TRBJ2-1; 8 bases fit TRBD2. The CDR3 is 17 amino acids. Unmatched junction bases numbered 9, after V lost 3 bases and J lost 2 bases. CDR1 and CDR2 from the germline V gene are MNHNS and SASEGT. CDR3 sequence (DNA): TGTGCCAGCAGTGACCTCTTCGGGACTAGTGCCTACAATGAGCAGTTCTTC. Its translation is CASSDLFGTSAYNEQFF.

This clonotype has a handful of counts. The rearrangement uses TRBV9 and TRBJ2-3, with D perhaps TRBD1 (5 bases). CDR1 is SGDLS and CDR2 is YYNGEE in the germline V gene. This CDR3 is 15 amino acids long. V was shortened by 0 bases and J by 4 bases, with 12 bases between the two germline ends. The CDR3 nucleotides are TGTGCCAGCAGCGTAGGCACAGGAGCCGCAGATACGCAGTATTTT. It specifies CASSVGTGAADTQYF.

This chain joins TRBV12-5 and TRBJ1-1, with D uncertain. V was shortened by 2 bases and J by 5 bases, with 15 bases between the two germline ends. Germline CDR1 and CDR2: LGHNT and FRNRAP. This CDR3 has 15 amino acids. The CDR3 spells CASGLSPGRGTEAFF. CDR3 nucleotide sequence: TGTGCTAGTGGTTTGTCCCCCGGTCGGGGAACTGAAGCTTTCTTT. The whole variable domain, remainder taken from reference TRBV12-5 and TRBJ1-1, is DARVTQTPRHKVTEMGQEVTMRCQPILGHNTVFWYRQTMMQGLELLAYFRNRAPLDDSGMPKDRFSAEMPDATLATLKIQPSEPRDSAVYFCASGLSPGRGTEAFFGQGTRLTVV.